Presented here are 4 T cell receptor beta chains from one specimen sequenced in a study. TCRdb independently ran MiXCR on the 5' RACE reads; one entry per CDR3 protein. Of 50,000 to 80,000 distinct CDR3 sequences in the sample, about 22% were seen once. The sequencing sample was made of memory CD4+ T cells sorted from a lymph node. Regarding subset: memory CD4+ T cells, CD4+CD45RO+CD25-. The receptors were sampled from a female donor with breast cancer.

The chain joins TRBV6-1 to TRBJ2-5; TRBD2 matches at 7 bases. With 2 bases clipped from V and 3 bases from J, the junction kept 9 bases outside the gene matches. CDR3 length: 16 amino acids. The germline V gene encodes CDR1 MNHNS and CDR2 SASEGT. The CDR3, as DNA: TGTGCCAGCAGTGAAAGAAGGTTCGCGGGAGAAGAGACCCAGTACTTC. Protein product: CASSERRFAGEETQYF.

This clonotype was recorded many times. V usage is TRBV7-3 and J usage is TRBJ2-3, with 7 bases matching TRBD1. V was pared by 5 bases and J by 0 bases, with 8 bases of the junction left unmatched. The germline CDR1 and CDR2 sequences are SGHTA and FQGTGA. CDR3 length: 16 amino acids. CDR3 protein: CASSPLTGISTDTQYF. The CDR3 region has the DNA TGTGCCAGCAGCCCATTGACAGGGATTAGCACAGATACGCAGTATTTT.

This clonotype appeared a few times. V and J are TRBV5-1 and TRBJ1-1, with 8 nucleotides matching TRBD1. CDR3 length: 20 amino acids. V trimming: 4 bases; J trimming: 4 bases; junction bases outside the gene matches: 24. Germline V gene lookup returns CDR1 SGHRS and CDR2 YFSETQ. CDR3 loop: CASSGMASQTGASIGTEAFF. The DNA for the CDR3 is TGCGCCAGCAGCGGGATGGCGTCCCAGACAGGGGCCTCAATCGGCACTGAAGCTTTCTTT.

This clonotype was observed a handful of times. The chain carries TRBV3-1 and TRBJ2-1; 9 nucleotides align to TRBD2. This CDR3 has 19 amino acids. The ends lost 3 bases at V and 9 bases at J; junction bases unmatched: 21. Germline CDR1 is LGHDT and CDR2 is YNNKEL (reference sequence). The CDR3 DNA is TGTGCCAGCAGCCAGACCCCCGGTAGCGGGAGAAACCCCAACGGTGAGCAGTTCTTC. Translating gives CASSQTPGSGRNPNGEQFF.